Below, 9 T cell receptor beta chains from the same sample are listed, as sequenced in a study of response to subunit inactivated influenza vaccine listed by TCRdb under 2018. The time point tag for this specimen amounts to: 45 days after influenza vaccine administration. Libraries were made using RT-PCR. Instrument on record: Illumina HiSeq 2500. The public reads were quality trimmed at Q25 with fastp and then assembled into clones with MiXCR by TCRdb, keeping productive beta chains. Each entry is one CDR3 protein sequence, shown with its most common DNA and genes. The table for this sample lists over 450,000 distinct CDR3 sequences; 10% to 15% of them were counted only once. The top ten clonotypes cover roughly 14% of the sample. The starting material was PBMCs from blood, obtained roughly 48 days after vaccination. The receptor set was obtained from a middle-aged man who received an inactivated influenza vaccine. Donor details come from another sample of the same person, matched by shared clones.

Comments on this clonotype: At one boundary the junction diverges from the germline segment, which might be a read error. This chain connects TRBV2 to TRBJ1-4; 10 nucleotides agree with TRBD1. This CDR3 is built from 11 residues. CDR1 and CDR2 from the germline V gene are SNHLY and FYNNEI. CDR3 nucleotides: TGTGCCAGCAGTTGGACAGGGGGACCTACTTTT. The encoded protein is CASSWTGGPTF.

V usage is TRBV18 and J usage is TRBJ2-5, with D possibly TRBD1 on 5 matching bases. Germline V lookup: CDR1 KGHSH, CDR2 LQKENI. The CDR3 is 15 residues long. V gave up 6 bases and J gave up 1 base, with 15 bases separating them. The CDR3 is CASSLVWTSQETQYF. CDR3 in DNA: TGTGCCAGCTCTCTCGTTTGGACATCCCAAGAGACCCAGTACTTC.

This clonotype was seen a handful of times. The rearrangement links TRBV29-1 to TRBJ2-5; TRBD2 might be the D (5 bases). The germline V gene has CDR1 SQVTM and CDR2 ANQGSEA. The CDR3 runs 12 residues. Trimming removed 8 bases at V and 8 bases at J, with 18 bases between. CDR3 DNA: TGCAGCATACTGGACGGACTCGGAACCCAGTACTTC. Amino acids: CSILDGLGTQYF.

This clonotype was seen many times. The chain has TRBV20-1 and TRBJ1-3; no clear D gene. Germline V gene lookup returns CDR1 DFQATT and CDR2 SNEGSKA (reference sequence). This CDR3 contains 15 residues. Between the trimmed V and J ends, which lost 1 base and 3 bases, there was a span of 13 bases. CDR3 sequence reads: CSARVAGLDGNTIYF. The CDR3 DNA reads as TGCAGTGCTAGAGTCGCCGGTCTAGATGGAAACACCATATATTTT.

J is TRBJ1-2 and V is TRBV12-3 or TRBV12-4, with a tentative D call TRBD1 (5 bases). V lost 10 bases, J lost 2 bases, and 14 bases lay in between. The CDR3 sequence is 13 residues long. CDR3 coding DNA: TGTGCCAACTCAGGGTCGAAGAACTATGGCTACACCTTC. It encodes CANSGSKNYGYTF.

The chain joins TRBV12-3 or TRBV12-4 to TRBJ1-1; D call uncertain. The CDR3 covers 13 residues. Trimming shortened V by 5 bases and J by 0 bases, and 7 bases separated the two germline ends. The CDR3 nucleotides read TGTGCCAGCAGTCCATCAATGAACACTGAAGCTTTCTTT. Translation: CASSPSMNTEAFF.

This clonotype was found a few times. The V call is TRBV9, the J call TRBJ2-7, with 8 bases that match TRBD1. The CDR3 covers 16 residues. The germline V gene encodes CDR1 SGDLS and CDR2 YYNGEE. V gave up 4 bases and J gave up 3 bases; unmatched junction bases: 12. CDR3 DNA sequence: TGTGCCAGCAGCCCCTGGACAGGGCCCCCGCTCTACGAGCAGTACTTC. Amino acid sequence: CASSPWTGPPLYEQYF.

The chain is built from TRBV20-1 and TRBJ1-5, with D maybe TRBD1 (6 bases). Germline CDR1 DFQATT, CDR2 SNEGSKA (reference sequence). V was cut by 6 bases and J by 7 bases, with 19 bases left in between. This CDR3 has 14 residues. CDR3 DNA: TGCAGTGCGAGAAACAGGGACCTTTTGCAGCCCCAGCATTTT. The encoded protein is CSARNRDLLQPQHF.

This sequence joins TRBV5-1 and TRBJ2-5; D gene uncertain. Germline CDR1 SGHRS, CDR2 YFSETQ. The CDR3 sequence is 15 residues long. With 2 bases removed from V and 5 bases from J, the gap between germline ends came to 16 bases. CDR3 sequence (DNA): TGCGCCAGCAGCTTAGGGCAGGTCCGGTCCGAGACCCAGTACTTC. Translated, it gives CASSLGQVRSETQYF.